Listed below are T cell receptor beta chains from one sample, sequenced in a study of cytomegalovirus exposure and HLA in healthy donors. Only in-frame clones appear in the TCRdb table, and some are missing; sequencing was by immunoSEQ multiplex PCR. The data show around 130,000 clones, with less than 80% seen just once and 6.6% held by the top ten. The material sequenced was PBMCs. These receptors were obtained from a man between 35 and 55 years old in good health and CMV-seropositive. Both conserved end residues are part of each CDR3. Fields, in order: J gene, V gene, clone size, D gene, CDR3 protein, CDR3 DNA. D genes are given only for firm matches. Size is omitted from some rows. Given values are once, few, many or a class for expanded clones.

TRBJ2-1	TRBV5-1	-	TRBD2	CASSGLAGYNEQFF	TGCGCCAGCTCCGGACTAGCGGGATACAATGAGCAGTTCTTC
TRBJ2-3	TRBV5-1	-	-	CASSLGDRGTDTQYF	TGCGCCAGCAGCTTGGGAGACAGAGGCACAGATACGCAGTATTTT
TRBJ1-1	TRBV7-2	-	TRBD1	CASSPRTGGDTEAFF	TGTGCCAGCAGCCCTCGGACAGGTGGGGACACTGAAGCTTTCTTT
TRBJ2-3	TRBV28	-	TRBD2	CASSLASGRGGVTDTQYF	TGTGCCAGCAGTTTGGCTAGCGGGAGGGGAGGGGTCACAGATACGCAGTATTTT
TRBJ1-5	TRBV18	few	TRBD1	CASSPGQNVQPQHF	TGTGCCAGCTCGCCGGGACAGAATGTTCAGCCCCAGCATTTT
TRBJ1-5	TRBV5-8	few	-	CASSFQGQSNQPQHF	TGTGCCAGCAGCTTCCAAGGACAGAGCAATCAGCCCCAGCATTTT
TRBJ2-3	TRBV7-8	-	-	CASSPTGLGTDTQYF	TGTGCCAGCAGCCCCACGGGGTTGGGCACAGATACGCAGTATTTT
TRBJ1-2	TRBV7-9	-	TRBD1	CASSLLSRGSNYGYTF	TGTGCCAGCAGCTTACTCTCCAGGGGGTCTAACTATGGCTACACCTTC
TRBJ1-6	TRBV5-1	-	TRBD1	CASSLAGQGSSPLHF	TGCGCCAGCAGCTTGGCCGGACAGGGAAGTTCACCCCTCCACTTT
TRBJ2-7	TRBV6-1	-	-	CASRGGSSYEQYF	TGTGCCAGCAGGGGAGGAAGCTCCTACGAGCAGTACTTC
TRBJ1-5	TRBV15	-	-	CATSRGSGSNQPQHF	TGTGCCACCAGCAGAGGGTCCGGGAGCAATCAGCCCCAGCATTTT